This T cell receptor (beta chain) emerged from a study of blood T cell repertoires in COVID-19. Across the study: The United States, Italy and Spain supplied acute and convalescent COVID-19 samples. PBMCs, B-cell-depleted T cells, or T cells were the source of the cDNA or gDNA that made up the material.

Method: immunoSEQ multiplex PCR; TCRdb's copy keeps in-frame clones and lacks some. The table has some 160,000 clones, about 90% seen once; the top ten hold approximately 2.8%. The V end was cut by 1 base, the J end by 4 bases, with 9 bases between. CDR1 LNHDA and CDR2 SQIVND come from the germline V gene (reference sequence). CDR3 length equals 14 residues. The receptor's source is a man aged 55 to 70 with acute or convalescent COVID-19. Sequencing input: peripheral blood. The gene calls are TRBV19 and TRBJ2-3, with D possibly matching TRBD1 (5 bases). CDR3 DNA sequence: TGTGCCAGTAGTATAGCCACAGGAGCAGATACGCAGTATTTT. Amino acids: CASSIATGADTQYF.